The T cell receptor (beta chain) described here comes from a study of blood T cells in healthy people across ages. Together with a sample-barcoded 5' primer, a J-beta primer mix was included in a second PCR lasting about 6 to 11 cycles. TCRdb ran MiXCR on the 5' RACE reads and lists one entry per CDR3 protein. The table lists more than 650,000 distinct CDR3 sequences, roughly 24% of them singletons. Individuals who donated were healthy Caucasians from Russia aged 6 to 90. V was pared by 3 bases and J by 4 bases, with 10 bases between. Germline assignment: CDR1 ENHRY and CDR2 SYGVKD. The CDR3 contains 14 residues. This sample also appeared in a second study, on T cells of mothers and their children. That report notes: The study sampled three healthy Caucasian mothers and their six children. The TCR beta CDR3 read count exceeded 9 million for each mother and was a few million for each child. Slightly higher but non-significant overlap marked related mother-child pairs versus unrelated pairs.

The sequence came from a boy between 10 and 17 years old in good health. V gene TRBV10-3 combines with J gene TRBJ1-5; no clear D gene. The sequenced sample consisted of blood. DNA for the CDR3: TGTGCCATCAGTGACCGGACCCGGAATCAGCCCCAGCATTTT. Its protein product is CAISDRTRNQPQHF.